This is a list of T cell receptor beta chains from one sample in a study of regulatory T cells in long-lasting Graves disease. TCRdb used MiXCR to reprocess the multiplex PCR reads, holding one entry per CDR3 protein. Of more than 450,000 distinct CDR3 sequences listed, around 13% are singletons. These data were also filed under a second study, of T cells in Graves' hyperthyroidism and ophthalmopathy.

Sequencing used peripheral blood mononuclear cells (PBMCs), obtained at new diagnosis, from a patient treated with antithyroid drugs. The source is a woman aged 30 to 39 with Graves disease. Each CDR3 is given without its conserved first and last residue. Rows may omit the clone size; those that give it use once, few, many or a size class.

v_call clone_size cdr3_aa
TRBV3-1 many ASSQEVWTGNTIY
TRBV5-1 many ASSQNPFGTGDTEAF
TRBV9 few ASTEGDSTEAF
TRBV6-5 NA ASSKGQEIYEQY
TRBV2 many ASSFRALQYEQY
TRBV6-9 NA ASSYPRQGGFEQY
TRBV18 NA ASSPYRQGINTYEQY
TRBV7-2 NA ASSLKRASGRHTQY
TRBV11-2 few ASSLDRGTGYGYT
TRBV20-1 many SATDRAGNTIY
TRBV3-1 NA ASSQDPGQGGEQY
TRBV18 many ASSPPAGGNYEQY
TRBV20-1 few SANTLQSSYNEQF
TRBV7-9 many ASSLAGQSNTEAF
TRBV9 few ASSVGGSRNEQF
TRBV9 NA ASSVRGHTEAF
TRBV4-1 NA ASSNGALLF
TRBV24-1 many ATSDQTGGRETQY
TRBV12-3/TRBV12-4 many ASSLAGGYQY
TRBV6-1 many ASSPFPYGNQPQH
TRBV5-1 many ASSLGENYGYT
TRBV27 many ASSSTGRSGNTIY
TRBV28 many ASTDPSRLAGGWYEQF
TRBV20-1 many SANPPGLTRETQY
TRBV11-1 many ASSGSGTGFYTGELF
TRBV12-3/TRBV12-4 many ASSSGTSGTYEQY
TRBV19 many ASSKRVSSGIYEQY
TRBV20-1 many SARDPSGRSDTQY
TRBV30 many AWSGLYEQF
TRBV14 many ASSQDWTSGRSRKYNEQF
TRBV20-1 few SARGDRGDIQY
TRBV6-2/TRBV6-3 many ASTHGAGGTDTQY
TRBV6-5 few ASSYSSLAGPGSYNEQF
TRBV11-2 many ASSLAAVGSYEQY
TRBV20-1 many SARERGGYYGYT
TRBV27 many ASSSGLAGLHLSYNEQF
TRBV11-2 NA ASRQGGGQGFRTDTQY
TRBV27 NA ASREGDGYT
TRBV10-3 many AISDLAGAQETQY
TRBV5-6 many ASSFRTDTQY